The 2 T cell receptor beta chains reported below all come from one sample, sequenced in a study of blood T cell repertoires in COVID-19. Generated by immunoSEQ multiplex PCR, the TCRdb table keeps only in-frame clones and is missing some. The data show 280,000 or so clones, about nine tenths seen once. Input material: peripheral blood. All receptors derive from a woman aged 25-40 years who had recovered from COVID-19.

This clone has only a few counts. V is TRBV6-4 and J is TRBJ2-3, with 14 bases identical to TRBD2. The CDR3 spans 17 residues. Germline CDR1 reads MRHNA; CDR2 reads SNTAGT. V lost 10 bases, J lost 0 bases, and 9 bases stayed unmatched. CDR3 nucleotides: TGTGCCAACTCGGGACTAGCGGGGGTCACTAGCACAGATACGCAGTATTTT. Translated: CANSGLAGVTSTDTQYF.

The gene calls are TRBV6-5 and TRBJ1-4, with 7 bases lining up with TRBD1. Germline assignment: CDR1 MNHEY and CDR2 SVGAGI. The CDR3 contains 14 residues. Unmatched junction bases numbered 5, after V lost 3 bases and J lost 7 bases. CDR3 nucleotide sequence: TGTGCCAGCAGTTATAGGACAGGAGTTGAAAAACTGTTTTTT. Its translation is CASSYRTGVEKLFF.